The 31 T cell receptor beta chains given below trace back to one sample, sequenced in a study of cytomegalovirus exposure and HLA in healthy donors (dated by TCRdb to about 2017). Library prep was done by the immunoSEQ multiplex PCR assay. The multiplex PCR relied on a mix of 60 forward primers for TCR Vbeta segments and 13 reverse primers for TCR Jbeta segments. As stored in TCRdb, this immuneACCESS dataset retains in-frame rearrangements with V and J assigned. A fraction of the clones does not appear; measured against another copy, unresolved V genes explain less than half of the discrepancy, and the remainder lacks a known reason. Here the sample has almost 200,000 clones; 79% occur a single time. The ten largest clones capture more than 0.35% of the sample. The material sequenced was PBMCs. The receptors originated from a male donor in good health and CMV-seropositive.

This clone was detected a few times. The chain recombines TRBV19 with TRBJ2-3, with D perhaps matching TRBD2 (6 bases). The CDR3 length is 15 residues. The germline V gene encodes CDR1 LNHDA and CDR2 SQIVND (reference sequence). V dropped 6 bases and J dropped 2 bases, with 15 bases sitting between them. DNA for the CDR3: TGTGCCAGTAGCTGGGTGCGGGGAATCACAGATACGCAGTATTTT. It encodes CASSWVRGITDTQYF.

This clone was observed a handful of times. The chain couples TRBV18 to TRBJ2-6; 9 bases match TRBD1. The CDR3 sequence is 16 residues long. CDR1 and CDR2 from the germline V gene are KGHSH and LQKENI. J lost 0 bases, V lost 4 bases, and 1 base had no gene match. CDR3 nucleotides: TGTGCCAGCTCACGGGACAGGGACTCTGGGGCCAACGTCCTGACTTTC. Its protein product is CASSRDRDSGANVLTF. The complete variable domain, with remaining parts taken from reference TRBV18 and TRBJ2-6, reads NAGVMQNPRHLVRRRGQEARLRCSPMKGHSHVYWYRQLPEEGLKFMVYLQKENIIDESGMPKERFSAEFPKEGPSILRIQQVVRGDSAAYFCASSRDRDSGANVLTFGAGSRLTVL.

This chain joins TRBV5-1 and TRBJ1-4; 9 nucleotides agree with TRBD1. The CDR3 totals 14 residues. The V and J ends lost 5 bases and 5 bases, in that order; junction bases with no gene match: 4. The germline CDR1 and CDR2 sequences are SGHRS and YFSETQ. The chain's CDR3 is CASRPGTGNEKLFF. The DNA for the CDR3 is TGCGCCAGCAGACCCGGGACAGGGAATGAAAAACTGTTTTTT.

The J gene is TRBJ2-2, the V gene TRBV4-3, with D tentatively TRBD2 (5 bases). CDR1 LGHNA and CDR2 YSLEER come from the germline V gene. V was shortened by 1 base and J by 6 bases, with 9 bases between the two germline ends. This CDR3 is built from 14 residues. The CDR3 here is CASSQGFGAGELFF. The DNA for the CDR3 is TGCGCCAGCAGCCAAGGGTTCGGGGCCGGGGAGCTGTTTTTT.

This chain uses TRBV7-2 with TRBJ2-2, with TRBD1 as a possible D gene (5 bases). The CDR3 is made up of 15 amino acids. Germline V gene sequence: CDR1 SGHTA, CDR2 FQGNSA. With 1 base removed from V and 6 bases from J, the gap between germline ends came to 12 bases. In DNA, the CDR3 is TGTGCCAGCAGCTTAGTCTCATGGGGCCCCGGGGAGCTGTTTTTT. Translating gives CASSLVSWGPGELFF.

This clone was counted once. V is TRBV5-1 and J is TRBJ2-7, with 9 bases fitting TRBD2. The ends lost 7 bases at V and 3 bases at J; junction bases unmatched: 8. The CDR3 spans 14 residues. CDR1 and CDR2 (germline): SGHRS, YFSETQ. The CDR3 loop is CASSPGSGSYEQYF. CDR3 DNA: TGCGCCAGCTCCCCGGGTAGCGGGAGCTACGAGCAGTACTTC.

The gene calls are TRBV7-9 and TRBJ1-2; D may be TRBD1 (6 bases). The CDR3 length is 14 residues. The ends were cut back, 1 base at V and 8 bases at J, with 14 bases in the middle. Germline V gene data show CDR1 as SEHNR and CDR2 as FQNEAQ (reference sequence). The DNA for the CDR3 is TGTGCCAGCAGCTTAGGAGGGACACGGGGAGGCTACACCTTC. This sequence encodes CASSLGGTRGGYTF. Full variable domain (rest looked up from reference TRBV7-9 and TRBJ1-2): DTGVSQNPRHKITKRGQNVTFRCDPISEHNRLYWYRQTLGQGPEFLTYFQNEAQLEKSRLLSDRFSAERPKGSFSTLEIQRTEQGDSAMYLCASSLGGTRGGYTFGSGTRLTVV.

This clone was counted a few times. This chain links TRBV7-2 with TRBJ1-6; 7 bases align to TRBD1. The germline V gene has CDR1 SGHTA and CDR2 FQGNSA. This CDR3 spans 13 amino acids. The junction had 9 bases not matched to a gene; V was cut back by 5 bases and J by 14 bases. CDR3 protein: CASSQWDSPSLHF. The CDR3 DNA is TGTGCCAGCAGCCAGTGGGACAGTCCGTCCCTCCACTTT.

The V and J genes are TRBV6-5 and TRBJ1-3; 9 bases are shared with TRBD1. Germline trimming cut 7 bases from V and 4 bases from J; bases unmatched to any gene: 5. The germline V gene encodes CDR1 MNHEY and CDR2 SVGAGI. The CDR3 has 14 amino acids. The CDR3 DNA reads TGTGCCAGCAAAGGGACAGGGTTAGGAAACACCATATATTTT. Its translation: CASKGTGLGNTIYF.

The CDR3: CASSRGSGGKGSYNEQFF. The DNA for the CDR3 is TGTGCCAGCAGCCGAGGATCAGGGGGTAAGGGCTCCTACAATGAGCAGTTCTTC. The genes are TRBV5-4 and TRBJ2-1, with TRBD1 matching over 7 bases. The CDR3 is 18 residues long. The trim removed 4 bases at V and 0 bases at J, leaving 13 bases unmatched. Germline CDR1 and CDR2: SGHNT and YYREEE (reference sequence).

The chain employs TRBV4-1 and TRBJ1-1; 8 bases map to TRBD1. V lost 3 bases, J lost 7 bases, and 7 bases stayed unmatched. The CDR3 totals 14 residues. In germline, CDR1 is MGHRA, CDR2 YSYEKL. CDR3 sequence reads: CASSHNQGAGEAFF. CDR3 DNA sequence: TGCGCCAGCAGCCACAACCAGGGGGCCGGTGAAGCTTTCTTT.

In regard to this clone: The conserved phenylalanine or tryptophan is not found at the CDR3 terminus, so this likely reflects a read error. Because the CDR3's place on the DNA is in doubt, the DNA is left out and the CDR3 is given as listed by TCRdb. The chain joins TRBV6-1 to TRBJ2-7; TRBD2 is the table's D call and was not checked against the DNA. The CDR3 totals 12 residues, both ends included. Germline lookup yields CDR1 MNHNS and CDR2 SASEGT. CDR3 protein: CASSESAILALL.

This clone was found once. The V gene is TRBV19, the J gene TRBJ2-3; D gene unclear. V lost 1 base, J lost 9 bases, and 17 bases lay in between. CDR1 and CDR2 from the germline V gene are LNHDA and SQIVND (reference sequence). The CDR3 is 15 amino acids. The CDR3 DNA follows: TGTGCCAGTAGTATAGGAGTGCCAGGCCCAGTCACGCAGTATTTT. It encodes CASSIGVPGPVTQYF. The full variable domain, completed using reference TRBV19 and TRBJ2-3, is DGGITQSPKYLFRKEGQNVTLSCEQNLNHDAMYWYRQDPGQGLRLIYYSQIVNDFQKGDIAEGYSVSREKKESFPLTVTSAQKNPTAFYLCASSIGVPGPVTQYFGPGTRLTVL.

The rearrangement links TRBV6-5 to TRBJ2-3, with TRBD2 as a possible D gene (6 bases). Germline V gene lookup returns CDR1 MNHEY and CDR2 SVGAGI. Trimming stripped 2 bases from V and 1 base from J, with 10 bases between. This CDR3 region has 15 residues. The CDR3 spells CASSYGGRRTDTQYF. The CDR3 region has the DNA TGTGCCAGCAGTTACGGGGGGAGACGCACAGATACGCAGTATTTT.

The chain links TRBV6-1 to TRBJ2-2; D perhaps matches TRBD1 (5 bases). V was shortened by 8 bases and J by 0 bases, with 7 bases between the two germline ends. Germline-derived CDR1 and CDR2 are MNHNS and SASEGT. This CDR3 has 13 amino acids. The CDR3 bases are TGTGCCAGCTTGGGGCCGAACACCGGGGAGCTGTTTTTT. Amino acids: CASLGPNTGELFF.

V usage is TRBV4-3 and J usage is TRBJ2-3, with D perhaps TRBD1 (6 bases). The CDR3 loop spans 16 amino acids. With 0 bases removed from V and 4 bases from J, the gap between germline ends came to 14 bases. Germline V lookup: CDR1 LGHNA, CDR2 YSLEER. CDR3 DNA sequence: TGCGCCAGCAGCCAAGACAGGGGTTTTCAGGCAGATACGCAGTATTTT. Amino acids: CASSQDRGFQADTQYF.

In DNA, the CDR3 is TGTGCCAGCAGCCGCCCGACAGGGTCGGTGAAGACCCAGTACTTC. It is translated as CASSRPTGSVKTQYF. The chain is built from TRBV14 and TRBJ2-5, with 7 bases that match TRBD1. The CDR3 contains 15 residues. Trimming removed 4 bases from V and 6 bases from J; junction bases left unmatched: 11. Germline values: CDR1 SGHDN, CDR2 FVKESK.

The chain links TRBV18 to TRBJ2-5; D gene uncertain. The ends were cut back, 3 bases at V and 3 bases at J, with 2 bases in the middle. CDR3 length: 11 amino acids. Germline CDR1 KGHSH, CDR2 LQKENI. CDR3 loop: CASSPEETQYF. For the CDR3, the DNA is TGTGCCAGCTCACCCGAAGAGACCCAGTACTTC. The full variable domain, with the rest looked up from reference TRBV18 and TRBJ2-5, is NAGVMQNPRHLVRRRGQEARLRCSPMKGHSHVYWYRQLPEEGLKFMVYLQKENIIDESGMPKERFSAEFPKEGPSILRIQQVVRGDSAAYFCASSPEETQYFGPGTRLLVL.

The chain has TRBV18 and TRBJ1-4; D not certain. This CDR3 has 13 residues. The V end was cut by 4 bases, the J end by 8 bases, with 11 bases between. CDR1 KGHSH and CDR2 LQKENI come from the germline V gene. The CDR3 region is CASSLTLEEKLFF. CDR3 nucleotides: TGTGCCAGCTCACTTACCCTGGAGGAAAAACTGTTTTTT.

The gene calls are TRBV7-2 and TRBJ2-3; no reliable D call. The V gene's germline CDR1 is SGHTA and CDR2 FQGNSA. The CDR3 has 13 residues. Trimming took off 3 bases at V and 4 bases at J, with 8 bases between the two ends. For the CDR3, the DNA is TGTGCCAGCAGCTTTAGAGTTGCAGATACGCAGTATTTT. Translated: CASSFRVADTQYF.

This rearrangement joins TRBV11-2 to TRBJ2-2; 15 positions match TRBD2. Unmatched junction bases numbered 8, after V lost 5 bases and J lost 4 bases. The CDR3 consists of 18 residues. Germline CDR1 is SGHAT and CDR2 is FQNNGV. CDR3 sequence reads: CASSLRTSGGASTGELFF. Here the CDR3 DNA reads TGTGCCAGCAGCCTGAGGACTAGCGGGGGGGCCAGCACCGGGGAGCTGTTTTTT.

This clone appeared once. V usage is TRBV4-1 and J usage is TRBJ1-1; TRBD1 might be the D (5 bases). The CDR3 is 13 amino acids. Germline lookup yields CDR1 MGHRA and CDR2 YSYEKL. V gave up 1 base and J gave up 7 bases, with 10 bases separating them. In nucleotides, the CDR3 is TGCGCCAGCAGCCAAGTTACAGGTCTTGAAGCTTTCTTT. This sequence encodes CASSQVTGLEAFF.

This clone was seen more than once but under ten times. The CDR3 is CAPRGGQPYNEQFF. The CDR3 DNA reads as TGTGCCCCCCGGGGGGGGCAACCCTACAATGAGCAGTTCTTC. The rearrangement joins TRBV19 to TRBJ2-1; TRBD2 agrees at 8 bases. The V gene end was trimmed by 11 bases and the J gene end by 2 bases; junction bases not matched to a gene: 8. Per the germline V gene, CDR1 is LNHDA and CDR2 is SQIVND (reference sequence). CDR3 length: 14 residues.

This chain joins TRBV6-1 and TRBJ1-1; D remains ambiguous. In germline, CDR1 is MNHNS, CDR2 SASEGT. The CDR3 totals 14 residues. V lost 4 bases and J lost 3, with 12 bases in between. CDR3 DNA: TGTGCCAGCAGTGGGGCTGACATCTACACTGAAGCTTTCTTT. It codes for CASSGADIYTEAFF.

The chain combines TRBV7-3 with TRBJ2-1; 12 bases align to TRBD2. Germline CDR1 is SGHTA and CDR2 is FQGTGA. V dropped 4 bases and J dropped 5; count of bases not matched to a gene: 3. The CDR3 has 15 residues. As DNA, the CDR3 is TGTGCCAGCAGCTCATCTAGCGGGGGGGACAATGAGCAGTTCTTC. This encodes CASSSSSGGDNEQFF.

Worth noting for this clone: The same CDR3 is also encoded by other DNA sequences in this sample. The J gene is TRBJ2-7, the V gene TRBV6-5, with D maybe TRBD1 (6 bases). The CDR3 is 13 residues long. V shed 6 bases and J shed 0 bases, with 9 bases lying between them. Germline values: CDR1 MNHEY, CDR2 SVGAGI. The CDR3 loop is CASSKGGSYEQYF. The CDR3 DNA reads as TGTGCCAGCAGCAAAGGGGGCTCCTACGAGCAGTACTTC.

The rearrangement joins TRBV19 to TRBJ1-4; 8 bases are shared with TRBD1. V lost 7 bases and J lost 5; bases outside the gene matches: 9. Per the germline V gene, CDR1 is LNHDA and CDR2 is SQIVND (reference sequence). The CDR3 has 15 residues. The CDR3 loop is CASTNTGGPNEKLFF. CDR3 nucleotide sequence: TGTGCCAGTACTAATACAGGGGGACCCAATGAAAAACTGTTTTTT.

V is TRBV27 and J is TRBJ2-3; no clear D. Germline CDR1 is MNHEY and CDR2 is SMNVEV (reference sequence). There are 13 residues in the CDR3. Trimming stripped 4 bases from V and 3 bases from J, with 8 bases between. Here the CDR3 DNA reads TGTGCCAGCAGTTGGGCTCCTACAGATACGCAGTATTTT. This encodes CASSWAPTDTQYF.

The CDR3 nucleotides read TGTGCCAGTGGCGGAGACAATCAGCCCCAGCATTTT. It translates to CASGGDNQPQHF. This chain connects TRBV19 to TRBJ1-5, with D uncertain. Germline assignment: CDR1 LNHDA and CDR2 SQIVND (reference sequence). The CDR3 has 12 amino acids. Trimming removed 8 bases at V and 3 bases at J, with 8 bases between.

In its sample, this clone was seen a few times. DNA of the CDR3: TGTGCCAGCAGCTTGGATCTCGGCCAGACAGGGACAGAACTGTTTTTT. Its protein product is CASSLDLGQTGTELFF. The chain uses TRBV5-4 and TRBJ1-4, with TRBD1 matching 7 bases. Germline V gene data show CDR1 as SGHNT and CDR2 as YYREEE (reference sequence). V trimming: 0 bases; J trimming: 12 bases; junction bases outside the gene matches: 14. This CDR3 comprises 16 residues.

V gene TRBV19 combines with J gene TRBJ1-1; 7 nucleotides match TRBD1. The germline V gene encodes CDR1 LNHDA and CDR2 SQIVND (reference sequence). This CDR3 region has 18 residues. Trimming removed 2 bases from V and 0 bases from J; junction bases left unmatched: 12. This CDR3 reads CASSIFHGGGQMNTEAFF. CDR3 DNA sequence: TGTGCCAGTAGTATATTCCACGGAGGGGGCCAAATGAACACTGAAGCTTTCTTT.